This is a list of T cell receptor beta chains from one sample in a study of human T cells and chemical hapten exposure. TCRdb independently ran MiXCR on the RACE reads; one entry per CDR3 protein. The repertoire has 55,000 to 75,000 distinct CDR3 sequences, around 11% of them found once; the top ten carry 2.4%. The sample here was whole blood, taken in connection with sensitization to the hapten diphenylcyclopropenone (DPC). These receptors originate from a man between 25 and 39 years old with alopecia areata. Some clones in this sample may be carry-over from other donors' samples. CDR3s include the opening cysteine and the closing phenylalanine or tryptophan. Each record gives: J gene, D gene, clone size, V gene, CDR3 protein, CDR3 DNA. A D gene is named only where the DNA matches it firmly. The size entry is marked missing in some rows and otherwise reads once, few, many or a size class.

TRBJ1-1	TRBD1	few	TRBV12-3/TRBV12-4	CASSPRDRGTTEAFF	TGTGCCAGCAGTCCCCGGGACAGGGGGACCACTGAAGCTTTCTTT
TRBJ1-2	TRBD1	many	TRBV10-3	CAISDVQGANYGYTF	TGTGCCATCAGTGACGTACAGGGGGCGAACTATGGCTACACCTTC
TRBJ1-1	-	many	TRBV12-3/TRBV12-4	CASSLSWEAFF	TGTGCCAGCAGTTTAAGTTGGGAAGCTTTCTTT
TRBJ2-2	-	many	TRBV6-4	CASSAGIGTGELFF	TGTGCCAGCAGTGCGGGGATAGGCACCGGGGAGCTGTTTTTT
TRBJ1-4	-	-	TRBV27	CATRTGSEKLFF	TGTGCCACCAGAACAGGTTCTGAAAAACTGTTTTTT
TRBJ1-6	-	many	TRBV27	CASSSPGTFRPLHF	TGTGCCAGCAGTTCCCCAGGGACATTTAGACCCCTCCACTTT
TRBJ2-2	TRBD1	many	TRBV7-2	CASSPQTGAGELFF	TGTGCCAGCAGCCCCCAGACAGGGGCCGGGGAGCTGTTTTTT
TRBJ2-7	TRBD1	many	TRBV11-2	CASSRGTGGSYEQYF	TGTGCCAGCAGCCGCGGGACAGGGGGCTCCTACGAGCAGTACTTC
TRBJ1-6	-	many	TRBV6-6	CASKWQGETPLHF	TGTGCCAGCAAATGGCAGGGAGAAACACCCCTCCACTTT
TRBJ2-7	TRBD1	-	TRBV19	CASSIAETGSNEQYF	TGTGCCAGTAGTATAGCGGAGACAGGGTCCAACGAGCAGTACTTC
TRBJ2-5	-	-	TRBV7-9	CASGEVYQETQYF	TGTGCCAGCGGAGAAGTGTACCAAGAGACCCAGTACTTC